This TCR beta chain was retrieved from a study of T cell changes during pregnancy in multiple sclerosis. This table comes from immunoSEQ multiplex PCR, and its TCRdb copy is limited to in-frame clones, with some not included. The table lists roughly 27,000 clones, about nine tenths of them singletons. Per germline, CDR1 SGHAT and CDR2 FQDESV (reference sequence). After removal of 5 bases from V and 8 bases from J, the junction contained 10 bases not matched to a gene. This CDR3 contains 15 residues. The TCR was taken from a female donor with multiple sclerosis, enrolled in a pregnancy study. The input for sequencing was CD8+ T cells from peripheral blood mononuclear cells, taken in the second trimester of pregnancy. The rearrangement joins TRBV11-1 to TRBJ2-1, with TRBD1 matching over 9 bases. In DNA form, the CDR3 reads TGTGCCAGCAGCGTTACAGGGGGCTGGAGCGATGAGCAGTTCTTC. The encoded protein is CASSVTGGWSDEQFF.